The clone carrying this T cell receptor (beta chain) has a count of ten or more. Its specificity is unknown. These data belong to a study of cytomegalovirus exposure and HLA in healthy donors. Study-wide results and limits: Cytomegalovirus association was listed for roughly 160 TCR beta chains. Most TCR sequences showed up rarely, but some public TCRs showed up in many donors. A few of the chains that were CMV-associated were confirmed in vitro to be specific for CMV antigens. TCR clusters originating in the first cohort tended to co-occur in the approximately 120 validation repertoires, according to a later analysis.

The CDR3 sequence is 15 residues long. CDR1 is MNHNS and CDR2 is SASEGT in the germline V gene. V lost 7 bases and J lost 10; bases outside the gene matches: 7. Data came from immunoSEQ multiplex PCR; TCRdb stores just in-frame clones and leaves some out. The sample lists about 110,000 clones, approximately 85% occurring once. Sequencing was carried out using PBMCs. This receptor was identified in a woman between 18 and 29 years old in good health and CMV-seronegative. This chain connects TRBV6-1 to TRBJ2-1; TRBD2 aligns across 16 bases. In nucleotides, the CDR3 is TGTGCCAGCACCACCGGGACTAGCGGGGGGGAAGAGCAGTTCTTC. It is translated as CASTTGTSGGEEQFF.